This TCR beta chain stems from a study of cytomegalovirus exposure and HLA in healthy donors. Germline V gene data show CDR1 as MNHNY and CDR2 as SVGAGI (reference sequence). The CDR3 totals 14 residues. J lost 6 bases, V lost 10 bases, and 5 bases had no gene match. Study results and limitations: The majority of TCR sequences were rare, yet some public TCRs appeared in many donors. Investigators reported 150 to 200 TCR beta chains as tied to cytomegalovirus. According to a subsequent analysis, TCR clusters identified in the first cohort showed a tendency to co-occur across the 100 to 150 validation repertoires.

The donors were in the roughly 130-subject validation cohort; that cohort was separate from the approximately 670-subject first cohort. Measured with immunoSEQ multiplex PCR; TCRdb has only the in-frame clones, and not every one. This table has about 200,000 clones, about 81% appearing once. Regarding this clone: Antigen unknown.

This TCR was recovered from a woman aged 25 to 39 in good health and CMV-seronegative. The chain recombines TRBV6-6 with TRBJ2-1, with 14 bases lining up with TRBD2. Input material: PBMCs. CDR3 DNA: TGTGCCACGAGGGGACTAGCGGGAGTCAATGAGCAGTTCTTC. It yields the protein CATRGLAGVNEQFF.